This T cell receptor beta chain was recorded in a study of cytomegalovirus exposure and HLA in healthy donors. The study's findings and limits: About 180 TCR beta chains were listed as cytomegalovirus-associated. A later analysis linked a missense DCLRE1C variant to TCR beta V- and J-gene trimming.

PCR amplification relied on 60 Vbeta primers (plus 13 Jbeta primers). Assay used: immunoSEQ multiplex PCR; TCRdb lists only in-frame clones, some missing. The data show roughly 150,000 clones, around three quarters seen once. The germline CDR1 and CDR2 sequences are MGHRA and YSYEKL. The CDR3 is 15 amino acids. The germline V and J ends were trimmed by 1 base and 0 bases, with 7 bases remaining between them. With respect to this clone: The antigen remains undetermined.

The rearrangement uses TRBV4-1 and TRBJ1-5; no clear D. Material: PBMCs. This TCR came from a man aged 30 to 39 in good health. Here the CDR3 reads CASSQAGLSNQPQHF. In nucleotides, the CDR3 is TGCGCCAGCAGCCAAGCAGGTCTTAGCAATCAGCCCCAGCATTTT.